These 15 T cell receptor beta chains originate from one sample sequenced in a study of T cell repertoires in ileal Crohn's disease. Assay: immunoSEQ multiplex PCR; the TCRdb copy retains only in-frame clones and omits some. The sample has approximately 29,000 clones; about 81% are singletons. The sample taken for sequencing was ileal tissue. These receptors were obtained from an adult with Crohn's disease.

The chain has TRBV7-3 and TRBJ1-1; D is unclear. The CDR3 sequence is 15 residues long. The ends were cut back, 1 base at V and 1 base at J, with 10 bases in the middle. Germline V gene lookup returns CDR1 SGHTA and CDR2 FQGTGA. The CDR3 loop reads CASSLSPFSNTEAFF. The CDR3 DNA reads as TGTGCCAGCAGCTTAAGTCCCTTTTCGAACACTGAAGCTTTCTTT.

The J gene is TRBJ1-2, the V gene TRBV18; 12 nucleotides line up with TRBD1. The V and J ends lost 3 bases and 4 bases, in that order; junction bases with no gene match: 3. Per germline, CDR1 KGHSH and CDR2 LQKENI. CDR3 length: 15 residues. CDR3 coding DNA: TGTGCCAGCTCACCCAGGGGACAGGGGGCCTATGGCTACACCTTC. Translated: CASSPRGQGAYGYTF.

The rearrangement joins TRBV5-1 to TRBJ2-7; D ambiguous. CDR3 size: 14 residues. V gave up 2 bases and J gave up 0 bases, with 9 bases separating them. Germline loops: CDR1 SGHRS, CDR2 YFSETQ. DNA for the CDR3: TGCGCCAGCAGCTTTCGCCCTAGCTCCTACGAGCAGTACTTC. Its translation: CASSFRPSSYEQYF. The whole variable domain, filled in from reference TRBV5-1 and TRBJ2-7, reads KAGVTQTPRYLIKTRGQQVTLSCSPISGHRSVSWYQQTPGQGLQFLFEYFSETQRNKGNFPGRFSGRQFSNSRSEMNVSTLELGDSALYLCASSFRPSSYEQYFGPGTRLTVT.

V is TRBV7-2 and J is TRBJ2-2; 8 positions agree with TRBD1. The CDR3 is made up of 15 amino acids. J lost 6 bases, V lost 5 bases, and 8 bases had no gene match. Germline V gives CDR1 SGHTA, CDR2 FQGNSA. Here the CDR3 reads CASSRGQGGAGELFF. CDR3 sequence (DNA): TGTGCCAGCAGCCGAGGACAGGGCGGCGCCGGGGAGCTGTTTTTT.

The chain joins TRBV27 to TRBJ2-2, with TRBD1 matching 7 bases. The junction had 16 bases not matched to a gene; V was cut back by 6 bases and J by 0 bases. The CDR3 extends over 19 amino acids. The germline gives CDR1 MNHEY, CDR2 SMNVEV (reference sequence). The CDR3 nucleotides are TGTGCCAGCAGCCCCTTATCTGGACAGGACCTTTCGAACACCGGGGAGCTGTTTTTT. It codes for CASSPLSGQDLSNTGELFF.

The CDR3 sequence: CASSQKRQGPPYEQYF. As DNA, the CDR3 is TGCGCCAGCAGCCAAAAACGACAGGGGCCACCCTACGAGCAGTACTTC. The rearrangement links TRBV4-3 to TRBJ2-7; TRBD1 matches 8 bases. From germline, CDR1 is LGHNA and CDR2 YSLEER. CDR3 size: 16 residues. Losses at the gene ends were 2 bases for V and 2 bases for J; bases not matched to a gene: 8.

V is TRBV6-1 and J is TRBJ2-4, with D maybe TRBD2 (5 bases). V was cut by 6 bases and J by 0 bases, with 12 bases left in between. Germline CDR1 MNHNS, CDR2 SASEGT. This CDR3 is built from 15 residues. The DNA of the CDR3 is TGTGCCAGCAGACCGCGGGCGTTAGCCAAAAACATTCAGTACTTC. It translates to CASRPRALAKNIQYF.

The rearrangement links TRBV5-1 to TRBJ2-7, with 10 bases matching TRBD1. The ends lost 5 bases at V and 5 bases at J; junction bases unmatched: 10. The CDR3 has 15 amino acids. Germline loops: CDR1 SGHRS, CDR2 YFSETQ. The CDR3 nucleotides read TGCGCCAGCAGGCAGCGGACAGGGGGATTCGACGAGCAGTACTTC. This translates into CASRQRTGGFDEQYF.

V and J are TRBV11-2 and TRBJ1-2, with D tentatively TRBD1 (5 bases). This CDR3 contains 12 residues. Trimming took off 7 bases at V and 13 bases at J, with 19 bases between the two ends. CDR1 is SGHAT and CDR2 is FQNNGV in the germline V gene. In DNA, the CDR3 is TGTGCCAGCAACCTGGAGGGGCGCGTGTTCACCTTC. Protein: CASNLEGRVFTF.

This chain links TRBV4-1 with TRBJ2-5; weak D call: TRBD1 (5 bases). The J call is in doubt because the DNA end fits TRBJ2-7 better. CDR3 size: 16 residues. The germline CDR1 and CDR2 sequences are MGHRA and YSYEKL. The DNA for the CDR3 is TGCGCCAGCAGCCAAGTGGGGCTGACTGGCTCCTACGAGCAGTACTTC. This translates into CASSQVGLTGSYEQYF.

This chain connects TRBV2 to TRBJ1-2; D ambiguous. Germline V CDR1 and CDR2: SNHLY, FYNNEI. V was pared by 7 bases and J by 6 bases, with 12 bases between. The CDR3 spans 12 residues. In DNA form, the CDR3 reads TGTGCCAGCACCCCAGACATCAATGGCTACACCTTC. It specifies CASTPDINGYTF.

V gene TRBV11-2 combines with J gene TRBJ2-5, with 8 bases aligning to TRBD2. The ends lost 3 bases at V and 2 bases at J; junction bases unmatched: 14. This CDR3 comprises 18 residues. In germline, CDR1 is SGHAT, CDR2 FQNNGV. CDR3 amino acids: CASSFGRGAGGRQETQYF. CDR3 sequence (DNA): TGTGCCAGCAGCTTTGGCCGAGGGGCGGGGGGACGACAAGAGACCCAGTACTTC.

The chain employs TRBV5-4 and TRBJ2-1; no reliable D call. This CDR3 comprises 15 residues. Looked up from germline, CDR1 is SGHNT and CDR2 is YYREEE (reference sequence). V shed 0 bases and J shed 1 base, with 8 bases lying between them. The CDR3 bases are TGTGCCAGCAGCTTGGTAGCAAATTCCTACAATGAGCAGTTCTTC. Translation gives CASSLVANSYNEQFF.

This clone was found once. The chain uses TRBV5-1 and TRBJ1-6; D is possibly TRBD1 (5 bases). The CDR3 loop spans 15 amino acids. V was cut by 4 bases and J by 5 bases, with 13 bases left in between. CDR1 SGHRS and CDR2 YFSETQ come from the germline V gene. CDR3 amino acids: CASSPSGGDNSPLHF. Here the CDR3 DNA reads TGCGCCAGCAGCCCTAGTGGGGGGGATAATTCACCCCTCCACTTT.

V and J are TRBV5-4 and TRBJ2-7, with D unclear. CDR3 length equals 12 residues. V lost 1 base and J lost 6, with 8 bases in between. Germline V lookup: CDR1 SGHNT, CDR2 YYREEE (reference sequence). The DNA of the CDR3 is TGTGCCAGCAGCTTGCCCCCCCGCGAGCAGTACTTC. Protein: CASSLPPREQYF.